Listed below are T cell receptor beta chains from one sample, sequenced in a study of PD-L1 blockade in urothelial cancer. Generated by immunoSEQ multiplex PCR, the TCRdb table keeps only in-frame clones and is missing some. The data contain about 76,000 clones, roughly nine tenths of them singletons. Sequencing was performed on PBMCs, taken around atezolizumab (anti-PD-L1) treatment. The receptors stem from a man aged 70-80 years with urothelial cancer. Both conserved end residues are part of each CDR3. The D gene is left open where the match is weak. Clone size is not always given. Where it is, it says once, few, many or a class for expanded clones.

J: TRBJ1-2
size: -
D: -
V: TRBV10-3
DNA: TGTGCCATCAGTAAGGACACAGACTATGGCTACACCTTC
CDR3: CAISKDTDYGYTF

J: TRBJ1-5
size: -
D: -
V: TRBV2
DNA: TGTGCCAGCACCTTCAATTCCAGGAATCAGCCCCAGCATTTT
CDR3: CASTFNSRNQPQHF

J: TRBJ2-1
size: -
D: -
V: TRBV4-1
DNA: TGCGCCAGCAGCCAAGATGGAGGAGGGTTGGTCCTCAATGAGCAGTTCTTC
CDR3: CASSQDGGGLVLNEQFF

J: TRBJ2-7
size: -
D: TRBD2
V: TRBV27
DNA: TGTGCCAGCAGTTTTGGGACTAGCGGAGAGCAGTACTTC
CDR3: CASSFGTSGEQYF

J: TRBJ2-5
size: -
D: -
V: TRBV9
DNA: TGTGCCAGCAGTGAAAGCGACTGGCCCCGGACCCAGTACTTC
CDR3: CASSESDWPRTQYF

J: TRBJ1-4
size: -
D: TRBD1
V: TRBV4-1
DNA: TGCGCCAGCAGCCAGGGACAGGGCAGGGAAAAACTGTTTTTT
CDR3: CASSQGQGREKLFF

J: TRBJ1-1
size: -
D: TRBD1
V: TRBV5-1
DNA: TGCGCCAGCAGCCCGGGTAGGGACAGGGCGCTTAACACTGAAGCTTTCTTT
CDR3: CASSPGRDRALNTEAFF

J: TRBJ1-2
size: -
D: TRBD1
V: TRBV11-2
DNA: TGTGCCAGCAGCTTAGCGTTAGCAAAACAGGGGTATGGCTACACCTTC
CDR3: CASSLALAKQGYGYTF

J: TRBJ2-4
size: -
D: TRBD1
V: TRBV6-6
DNA: TGTGCCAGCAGCTCGGGACAGGTTGAGGGCATTCAGTACTTC
CDR3: CASSSGQVEGIQYF

J: TRBJ1-1
size: -
D: -
V: TRBV2
DNA: TGTGCCAGCAGTGAATGGGATCCTAACGGGGGAGCTTTCTTT
CDR3: CASSEWDPNGGAFF

J: TRBJ2-7
size: -
D: TRBD2
V: TRBV10-1
DNA: TGCGCCAGCAGTGGGACTAGCGGAGGGGGAGAGCAGTACTTC
CDR3: CASSGTSGGGEQYF

J: TRBJ2-1
size: -
D: TRBD2
V: TRBV7-2
DNA: TGTGCCAGCAGCCCTCGTCAGACTAGCTTCGGGAATGAGCAGTTCTTC
CDR3: CASSPRQTSFGNEQFF

J: TRBJ2-1
size: -
D: TRBD2
V: TRBV15
DNA: TGTGCCACCAGCCTTTCGGGGGGGGCTCGGGATGAGCAGTTCTTC
CDR3: CATSLSGGARDEQFF

J: TRBJ2-3
size: -
D: TRBD2
V: TRBV7-3
DNA: TGTGCCAGCAGCTCTAGGACTAGCGGGAGTATTGCTAGCACAGATACGCAGTATTTT
CDR3: CASSSRTSGSIASTDTQYF

J: TRBJ2-3
size: -
D: -
V: TRBV5-1
DNA: TGCGCCAGCAGCTCGGGACTGAAGACAGATACGCAGTATTTT
CDR3: CASSSGLKTDTQYF

J: TRBJ1-1
size: -
D: -
V: TRBV13
DNA: TGTGCCAGCAGCCCTGAAGGGGCGAGGACTGAAGCTTTCTTT
CDR3: CASSPEGARTEAFF

J: TRBJ2-5
size: -
D: TRBD1
V: TRBV20-1
DNA: TGCAGTGCGTGGACAGGACGTGGGAACTTC
CDR3: CSAWTGRGNF

J: TRBJ1-5
size: -
D: -
V: TRBV6-5
DNA: TGTGCCAGCAGCAGGGGACGCGGCAATCAGCCCCAGCATTTT
CDR3: CASSRGRGNQPQHF

J: TRBJ2-1
size: -
D: -
V: TRBV19
DNA: TGTGCCAGTCGAAGCGGAGGGGCCGCCATTTCCGAGCAGTTCTTC
CDR3: CASRSGGAAISEQFF

J: TRBJ1-5
size: -
D: -
V: TRBV29-1
DNA: TGCAGCGTTACTCATGGGGGGGGACAGCCCCAGCATTTT
CDR3: CSVTHGGGQPQHF

J: TRBJ2-7
size: -
D: -
V: TRBV7-9
DNA: TGTGCCAGCAGCGTTAATAGCGTCCACACCTACGAGCAGTACTTC
CDR3: CASSVNSVHTYEQYF

J: TRBJ1-5
size: -
D: -
V: TRBV7-9
DNA: TGTGCCAGCAGCTTACGCGGCGATCAGCCCCAGCATTTT
CDR3: CASSLRGDQPQHF

J: TRBJ2-3
size: -
D: TRBD1
V: TRBV18
DNA: TGTGCCAGCTCACCGGACAGGGGGACAGATACGCAGTATTTT
CDR3: CASSPDRGTDTQYF

J: TRBJ2-1
size: -
D: -
V: TRBV28
DNA: TGTGCCAGCACCATACGGGGAAACAATGAGCAGTTCTTC
CDR3: CASTIRGNNEQFF

J: TRBJ2-2
size: -
D: -
V: TRBV9
DNA: TGTGCCAGCACCTCGGGGAGTAGATTGACCGGGGAGCTGTTTTTT
CDR3: CASTSGSRLTGELFF

J: TRBJ1-2
size: -
D: -
V: TRBV6-5
DNA: TGTGCCAGCAGTTACTCGCGGTATAGTAATGGCTACACCTTC
CDR3: CASSYSRYSNGYTF

J: TRBJ2-2
size: -
D: TRBD1
V: TRBV19
DNA: TGTGCCAGTAGTACTAGGACAGGACACACCGGGGAGCTGTTTTTT
CDR3: CASSTRTGHTGELFF

J: TRBJ2-2
size: -
D: TRBD2
V: TRBV23-1
DNA: TGCGCCAGCAGTCTTAGCGGGAGGTTTTCCGGGGAGCTGTTTTTT
CDR3: CASSLSGRFSGELFF

J: TRBJ2-3
size: -
D: TRBD2
V: TRBV28
DNA: TGTGCCAGCAGTTTATGGCGGGAGGGGTACACAGATACGCAGTATTTT
CDR3: CASSLWREGYTDTQYF

J: TRBJ2-1
size: -
D: TRBD2
V: TRBV29-1
DNA: TGCAGCGCACTACTAGCGGGAGGGCCAAGTGAGCAGTTCTTC
CDR3: CSALLAGGPSEQFF

J: TRBJ2-7
size: -
D: -
V: TRBV4-2
DNA: TGTGCCAGCAGCCCCGACGTAGGGGTCTACGAGCAGTACTTC
CDR3: CASSPDVGVYEQYF

J: TRBJ2-5
size: -
D: -
V: TRBV21-1
DNA: TGTGCCAGCAGCAAAGTGGGTCCAGGGCCTAAAGAGACCCAGTACTTC
CDR3: CASSKVGPGPKETQYF

J: TRBJ2-2
size: -
D: TRBD1
V: TRBV11-3
DNA: TGTGCCAGCAGCAAAGGACAGGGGAACACCGGGGAGCTGTTTTTT
CDR3: CASSKGQGNTGELFF

J: TRBJ1-5
size: -
D: -
V: TRBV2
DNA: TGTGCCAGCAGTGGGGGGGAGGGCAATCAGCCCCAGCATTTT
CDR3: CASSGGEGNQPQHF

J: TRBJ2-5
size: -
D: TRBD2
V: TRBV5-1
DNA: TGCGCCAGCAGTGGGCTAGCGGGTCAAGAGACCCAGTACTTC
CDR3: CASSGLAGQETQYF

J: TRBJ2-6
size: -
D: -
V: TRBV7-2
DNA: TGTGCCAGCAGCAAAAATTACAGGGCCTCTGGGGCCAACGTCCTGACTTTC
CDR3: CASSKNYRASGANVLTF

J: TRBJ2-5
size: few
D: TRBD2
V: TRBV2
DNA: TGTGCCAGCAGTTTCGGGAGGGGTACAGAGACCCAGTACTTC
CDR3: CASSFGRGTETQYF

J: TRBJ2-3
size: -
D: -
V: TRBV28
DNA: TGTGCCAGCAGTGCAGGGGAGTCTAGCACAGATACGCAGTATTTT
CDR3: CASSAGESSTDTQYF

J: TRBJ2-5
size: -
D: TRBD1
V: TRBV27
DNA: TGTGCCAGCGGCCCTTGGACAGGGACGGGGGTTGGACAAGAGACCCAGTACTTC
CDR3: CASGPWTGTGVGQETQYF

J: TRBJ2-7
size: -
D: -
V: TRBV11-2
DNA: TGTGCCAGCAGCTTAGGCGGGCAGAGGAGCGAGCAGTACTTC
CDR3: CASSLGGQRSEQYF

J: TRBJ2-5
size: once
D: -
V: TRBV14
DNA: TGTGCCAGCAGCCAAGATCTCTCGGGGGAAGAGACCCAGTACTTC
CDR3: CASSQDLSGEETQYF

J: TRBJ2-2
size: -
D: TRBD2
V: TRBV10-3
DNA: TGTGCCATCAGGACTAGCGGGAGGGCCGGGGAGCTGTTTTTT
CDR3: CAIRTSGRAGELFF

J: TRBJ2-5
size: once
D: TRBD2
V: TRBV19
DNA: TGTGCCAGTAGTATGCGGCTAGCGGGACAAGAGACCCAGTACTTC
CDR3: CASSMRLAGQETQYF

J: TRBJ2-4
size: -
D: -
V: TRBV28
DNA: TGTGCCAGCAGTAAGGACACAAGCAAAAACATTCAGTACTTC
CDR3: CASSKDTSKNIQYF

J: TRBJ2-2
size: -
D: -
V: TRBV5-1
DNA: TGCGCCAGCAGCTTCACAGTCCTGAACACCGGGGAGCTGTTTTTT
CDR3: CASSFTVLNTGELFF

J: TRBJ2-3
size: -
D: TRBD2
V: TRBV6-6
DNA: TGTGCCAGCAGTAGGACTAGCGGGAGGGGGGCAGATACGCAGTATTTT
CDR3: CASSRTSGRGADTQYF

J: TRBJ2-1
size: once
D: -
V: TRBV2
DNA: TGTGCCAGCAGCCGGACTGGCAATGAGCAGTTCTTC
CDR3: CASSRTGNEQFF

J: TRBJ2-1
size: -
D: -
V: TRBV29-1
DNA: TGCAGCGTTGACCGGAATGAGCAGTTCTTC
CDR3: CSVDRNEQFF

J: TRBJ2-7
size: once
D: -
V: TRBV21-1
DNA: TGTGCCAGCTGCCGTCGGTCCGACAGATATCTTCCCTACGAGCAGTACTTC
CDR3: CASCRRSDRYLPYEQYF

J: TRBJ1-2
size: -
D: -
V: TRBV18
DNA: TGTGCCAGCTCTCCCCTTCTACAGCGAGGGATGGGCTACACCTTC
CDR3: CASSPLLQRGMGYTF

J: TRBJ1-2
size: once
D: -
V: TRBV5-6
DNA: TGTGCCAGCAGCGCTGGACTTGGTGGCTACACCTTC
CDR3: CASSAGLGGYTF

J: TRBJ2-3
size: -
D: TRBD2
V: TRBV10-2
DNA: TGCGCCAGCAGTACTAGCGGGGGTATCGCAGATACGCAGTATTTT
CDR3: CASSTSGGIADTQYF

J: TRBJ2-1
size: -
D: TRBD2
V: TRBV7-8
DNA: TGTGCCAGCAGCTTCTTTTTTAGCGGGAGGGCCGGAGGTCCCTACAATGAGCAGTTCTTC
CDR3: CASSFFFSGRAGGPYNEQFF

J: TRBJ1-4
size: -
D: -
V: TRBV6-5
DNA: TGTGCCAGCAGTTACTTTGGACAGAAAGGGCCACTGTTTTTT
CDR3: CASSYFGQKGPLFF

J: TRBJ2-1
size: -
D: -
V: TRBV11-1
DNA: TGTGCCAGCAGCTTAGGCGACAATGAGCAGTTCTTC
CDR3: CASSLGDNEQFF

J: TRBJ2-3
size: once
D: -
V: TRBV9
DNA: TGTGCCAGCAGCCCACACTCAGGCTCAGATACGCAGTATTTT
CDR3: CASSPHSGSDTQYF